The present T cell receptor (beta chain) was sequenced within a study of Ad26.COV2.S vaccination and SARS-CoV-2 variants (TCRdb year 2021). Turning to the overall study: Vaccine-arm donors were drawn from COV1001, a multicentre, randomized, double-blind, placebo-controlled phase I-IIa trial of Ad26.COV2.S in healthy adults. A total of approximately 32 samples were included in the TCR-sequenced set, comprising 19 Ad26.COV2.S vaccine recipients, 5 placebo recipients and 8 SARS-CoV-2 convalescent individuals. Dosing of Ad26.COV2.S was intramuscular, at either 5x10^10 or 1x10^11 viral particles, delivered as one shot or as two shots spaced 56 days apart. Blinding of investigators to trial group allocation was maintained during experiments and outcome assessment. Trial participants were randomized into five groups of five, in which low-dose or high-dose Ad26.COV2.S was given once or twice, or placebo was given on both occasions. TCRbeta repertoire sequencing served as the tool for gauging how specific and how broad the SARS-CoV-2-reactive T cell receptors were following Ad26.COV2.S vaccination.

The treatment or condition label, read with the paper, signifies: about 20 received Ad26.COV2.S at low or high dose, single or two shots; about 5 received placebo; per-sample allocation not given. For vaccine and placebo recipients, the sequenced repertoires came from samples collected on day 63 after the first injection. In Cohort 1b, about two dozen adults aged 18-55 years were enrolled at a single site in Boston, USA, between 29 July and 7 August 2020. As a vaccine, Ad26.COV2.S was a replication-incompetent adenovirus type 26 vector that expressed a prefusion-stabilized SARS-CoV-2 spike protein derived from the original Wuhan strain. CDR1 and CDR2, looked up from the germline V gene, are SGHRS and YFSETQ. Compared with germline, V lacks 2 bases and J lacks 6 bases; bases without a gene match: 7. The CDR3, cysteine through phenylalanine, is 15 amino acids long. Just CDR3 DNA is preserved here, 45 bases in frame from base 1.

About this clone itself: There is no known antigen for this receptor. It has no much larger one-base neighbor in the sample; base qualities were not kept.

Here is what the overall study found, with its caveats: After vaccination, spike-specific CD8+ and CD4+ T cell responses were reported to show substantial breadth. Comparing responses between vaccine doses or regimens was not something the study was powered to do. Spike-specific TCR breadth was higher in Ad26.COV2.S recipients than in placebo recipients (P = 0.0014). The authors noted that total T cell responses may have been underestimated by the TCR breadth and depth analyses. Vaccine and placebo recipients had comparable non-spike TCR breadth, which fits with the vaccine containing only spike.

TCRbeta CDR3 regions were sequenced with the immunoSEQ Assay. After extraction, genomic DNA underwent amplification by bias-controlled multiplex PCR, followed by high-throughput sequencing. Regarding the original processing steps: To quantify the absolute abundance of each unique TCRbeta CDR3 region, sequences were collapsed and filtered. Usable DNA was measured by amplifying reference genes present in all nucleated cells, and TCRbeta template counts were normalized to that usable DNA to estimate T cell fraction. Repertoire TCRs were annotated as SARS-CoV-2-specific by exact matching of V gene, CDR3 amino acid sequence and J gene to a known reactive TCR set. The reference SARS-CoV-2 TCR set came from MIRA and was filtered for enrichment in COVID-19-positive ImmuneCODE repertoires, removing public or cross-reactive TCRs. Drawing on the MIRA antigens, annotated TCRs were analysed further at the level of specific ORF or position within ORF. Depth was the summed frequency of annotated unique rearrangements, while breadth was defined as annotated unique rearrangements over total unique productive rearrangements. Group comparisons of TCR breadth used two-sided Wilcoxon rank-sum tests. TCRdb provides this immuneACCESS table in a form limited to in-frame rearrangements. Some clones are lacking; in checked studies, under half of them reflect an unresolved V gene, and why the rest are absent is not known. The DNA was the basis for D and trimming; V, J and clone size are from that table. Within this sample are roughly 390,000 clones, with about nine tenths of them counted one time only. The leading ten clones occupy 3% to 3.5% of the sample.

The sample in question was peripheral blood, obtained in a trial of Ad26.COV2.S vaccine versus placebo. The chain joins TRBV5-1 to TRBJ2-1, with 8 middle bases fitting TRBD2. The clonotype originates from a person aged 18 to 65 who received the Ad26.COV2.S COVID-19 vaccine or a placebo. The nucleotide sequence reads as follows: TGCGCCAGCAGCTTCCGCGGGGGGTCCGGCAATGAGCAGTTCTTC. Translation gives CASSFRGGSGNEQFF.